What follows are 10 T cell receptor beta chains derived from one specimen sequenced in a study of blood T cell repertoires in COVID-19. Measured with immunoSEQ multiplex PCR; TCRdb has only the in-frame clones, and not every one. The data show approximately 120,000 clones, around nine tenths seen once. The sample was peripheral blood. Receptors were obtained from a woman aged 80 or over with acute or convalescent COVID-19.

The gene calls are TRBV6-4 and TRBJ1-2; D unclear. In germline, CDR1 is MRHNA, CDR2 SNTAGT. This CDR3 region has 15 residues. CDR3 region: CSTFSGGRSNYGYTF. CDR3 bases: TGTTCGACCTTTTCGGGAGGCCGATCTAACTATGGCTACACCTTC.

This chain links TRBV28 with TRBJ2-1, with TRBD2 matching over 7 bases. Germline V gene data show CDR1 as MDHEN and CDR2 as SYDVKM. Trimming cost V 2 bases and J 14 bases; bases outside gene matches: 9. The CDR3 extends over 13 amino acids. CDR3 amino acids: CASSLGTNNEKFF. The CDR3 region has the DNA TGTGCCAGCAGTTTAGGGACTAATAATGAAAAGTTCTTC. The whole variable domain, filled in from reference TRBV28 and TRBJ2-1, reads DVKVTQSSRYLVKRTGEKVFLECVQDMDHENMFWYRQDPGLGLRLIYFSYDVKMKEKGDIPEGYSVSREKKERFSLILESASTNQTSMYLCASSLGTNNEKFFGPGTRLTVL.

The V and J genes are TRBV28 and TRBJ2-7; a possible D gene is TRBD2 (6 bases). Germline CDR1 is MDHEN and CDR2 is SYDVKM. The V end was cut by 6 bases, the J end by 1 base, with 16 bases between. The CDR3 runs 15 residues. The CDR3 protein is CASRLPGLPSYEQYF. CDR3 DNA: TGTGCCAGCAGACTGCCCGGACTACCGTCCTACGAGCAGTACTTC.

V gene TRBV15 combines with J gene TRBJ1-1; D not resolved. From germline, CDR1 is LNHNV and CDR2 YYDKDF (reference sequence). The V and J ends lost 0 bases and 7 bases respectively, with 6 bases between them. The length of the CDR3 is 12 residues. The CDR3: CATSRERIEAFF. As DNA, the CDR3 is TGTGCCACCAGCAGAGAGCGGATTGAAGCTTTCTTT.

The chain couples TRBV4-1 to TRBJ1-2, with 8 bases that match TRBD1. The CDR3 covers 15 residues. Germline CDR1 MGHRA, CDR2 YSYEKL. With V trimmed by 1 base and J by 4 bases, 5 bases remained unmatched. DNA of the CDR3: TGCGCCAGCAGCCAAGTACAGGGGGTGCCCTATGGCTACACCTTC. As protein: CASSQVQGVPYGYTF.

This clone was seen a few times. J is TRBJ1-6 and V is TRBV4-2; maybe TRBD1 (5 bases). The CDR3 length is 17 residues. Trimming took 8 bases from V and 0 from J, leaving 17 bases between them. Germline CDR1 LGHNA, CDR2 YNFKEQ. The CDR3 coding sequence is TGTGCCAGCCGCGAGGGAGGGGTTAGCTCCTATAATTCACCCCTCCACTTT. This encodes CASREGGVSSYNSPLHF.

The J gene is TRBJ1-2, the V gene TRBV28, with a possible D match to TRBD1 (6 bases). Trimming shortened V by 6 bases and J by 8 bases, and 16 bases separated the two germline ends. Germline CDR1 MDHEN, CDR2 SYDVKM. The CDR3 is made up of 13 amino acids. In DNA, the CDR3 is TGTGCCAGCAGCCCGAGACCTGGGGGCGGCTACACCTTC. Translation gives CASSPRPGGGYTF.

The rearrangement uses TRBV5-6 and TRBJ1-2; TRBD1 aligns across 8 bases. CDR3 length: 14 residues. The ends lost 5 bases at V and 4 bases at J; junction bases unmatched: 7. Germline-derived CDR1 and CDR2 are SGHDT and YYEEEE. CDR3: CASRPRQGTYGYTF. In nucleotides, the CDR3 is TGTGCCAGCAGGCCTCGACAGGGGACCTATGGCTACACCTTC.

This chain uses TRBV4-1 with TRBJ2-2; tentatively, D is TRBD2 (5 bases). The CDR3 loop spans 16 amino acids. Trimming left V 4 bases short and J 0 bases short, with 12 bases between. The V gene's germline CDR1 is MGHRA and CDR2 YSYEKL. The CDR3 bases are TGCGCCAGCAGCCCTCGGGGTCTCGCGAACACCGGGGAGCTGTTTTTT. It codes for CASSPRGLANTGELFF.

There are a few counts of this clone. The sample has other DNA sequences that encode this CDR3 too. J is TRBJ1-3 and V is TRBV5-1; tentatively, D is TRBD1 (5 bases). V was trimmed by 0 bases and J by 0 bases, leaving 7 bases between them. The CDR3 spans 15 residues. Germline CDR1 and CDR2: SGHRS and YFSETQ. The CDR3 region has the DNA TGCGCCAGCAGCTTGGGACAGCCCTCTGGAAACACCATATATTTT. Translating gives CASSLGQPSGNTIYF.